This TCR beta chain was recovered during a study of a mutant IDH1 vaccine in newly diagnosed glioma. The overall study: Vaccination followed radiotherapy alone by 4-6 weeks, or accompanied temozolomide cycles.

Time point denoted: week 23, last vaccination. Vaccine doses each comprised 300 ug of mutant IDH1 20-mer peptide, with topical imiquimod. Concerning this clone itself: What it binds is unknown.

Clones were read by immunoSEQ multiplex PCR, and TCRdb kept only the in-frame ones, dropping some. Of 50,000 to 70,000 clones listed, about 87% are singletons. The source was PBMCs, collected from a glioma patient whose treatment included an IDH1 peptide vaccine. The clonotype originates from a man in his forties or fifties with glioma.

The CDR3 is CASSPPGRNTEAFF. CDR3 nucleotides: TGTGCCAGCTCACCACCGGGACGGAACACTGAAGCTTTCTTT. The chain carries TRBV18 and TRBJ1-1, with D possibly matching TRBD1 (5 bases). Germline values: CDR1 KGHSH, CDR2 LQKENI. The CDR3 length is 14 residues. Trimming stripped 0 bases from V and 1 base from J, with 6 bases between.